Presented here are 20 T cell receptor beta chains from one specimen sequenced in a study of neurological immune-mediated disorders. TCRdb used MiXCR to reprocess the 5' RACE reads, holding one entry per CDR3 protein. The data contain about 69,000 distinct CDR3 sequences, approximately 4.1% of them singletons. The material sequenced was PBMCs. All receptors derive from a man younger than 45 with multiple sclerosis.

This clonotype was counted many times. The junction does not match germline at one end; this may be a read error. The rearrangement joins TRBV7-2 to TRBJ2-7, with unresolved D. The CDR3 covers 12 residues. CDR1 is SGHTA, CDR2 FQGNSA, per germline. CDR3 sequence reads: CASSRKNSLLHF. The CDR3 nucleotides are TGTGCCAGCAGTCGGAAGAACTCCCTTTTACACTTC.

This clonotype came up many times. The V and J genes are TRBV20-1 and TRBJ2-2; tentatively, D is TRBD2 (6 bases). This CDR3 has 15 amino acids. Looked up from germline, CDR1 is DFQATT and CDR2 is SNEGSKA (reference sequence). Trimming took off 6 bases at V and 0 bases at J, with 14 bases between the two ends. This CDR3 is CSASKTGANTGELFF. CDR3 DNA: TGCAGTGCCTCAAAGACGGGAGCGAACACCGGGGAGCTGTTTTTT.

This clonotype was observed many times. The chain employs TRBV7-9 and TRBJ1-6; 8 bases line up with TRBD1. Germline assignment: CDR1 SEHNR and CDR2 FQNEAQ (reference sequence). Trimming took 1 base from V and 10 from J; bases not matched to a gene: 9. The CDR3 extends over 16 amino acids. CDR3 region: CASSLGWTGPASPLHF. The CDR3, as DNA: TGTGCCAGCAGCTTAGGGTGGACAGGGCCGGCCTCACCCCTCCACTTT.

This clonotype has a count of ten or more. J is TRBJ1-1 and V is TRBV20-1, with D perhaps TRBD1 (5 bases). Trimming cost V 5 bases and J 8 bases, with 12 bases left between them. The V gene's germline CDR1 is DFQATT and CDR2 SNEGSKA (reference sequence). There are 11 residues in the CDR3. The CDR3 region has the DNA TGCAGTGCTCCCCGACAGAGAGAAGCTTTCTTT. Translation gives CSAPRQREAFF.

This clonotype was recorded at least ten times. The rearrangement uses TRBV5-5 and TRBJ2-7; D not resolved. The CDR3 is 13 residues long. The V gene lost 2 bases and the J gene lost 7 bases, with 13 bases spanning the gap. Germline V gene lookup returns CDR1 SGHKS and CDR2 YYEKEE (reference sequence). The CDR3 loop reads CASSFEPYGEQYF. CDR3 nucleotide sequence: TGTGCCAGCAGCTTTGAACCCTACGGGGAGCAGTACTTC.

This clonotype came up many times. This chain connects TRBV19 to TRBJ1-1, with D tentatively TRBD1 (6 bases). This CDR3 contains 11 residues. Germline values: CDR1 LNHDA, CDR2 SQIVND (reference sequence). V gave up 6 bases and J gave up 7 bases, with 9 bases separating them. CDR3 sequence (DNA): TGTGCCAGTAGCGCGGACAGTGAAGCTTTCTTT. It yields the protein CASSADSEAFF.

This clonotype was picked up a small number of times. The rearrangement uses TRBV3-1 and TRBJ1-6, with D hard to call. From germline, CDR1 is LGHDT and CDR2 YNNKEL (reference sequence). The CDR3 has 15 residues. Deletions cut 1 base from V and 5 bases from J, with 9 bases between. The chain's CDR3 is CASSQGEHHNSPLHF. The CDR3 bases are TGTGCCAGCAGCCAAGGGGAACATCATAATTCACCCCTCCACTTT.

In its sample, this clonotype was seen many times. The gene calls are TRBV7-9 and TRBJ1-1, with 7 bases identical to TRBD1. Germline values: CDR1 SEHNR, CDR2 FQNEAQ (reference sequence). The junction had 22 bases not matched to a gene; V was cut back by 9 bases and J by 0 bases. This CDR3 has 19 residues. CDR3 nucleotide sequence: TGTGCCAGTAAGGACCTTATAACAGGGGAACCCTCAATGAACACTGAAGCTTTCTTT. Protein: CASKDLITGEPSMNTEAFF.

This clonotype was seen repeatedly, ten times or more. The chain combines TRBV29-1 with TRBJ2-7; a possible D gene is TRBD1 (6 bases). With 4 bases removed from V and 4 bases from J, the gap between germline ends came to 11 bases. CDR1 and CDR2 from the germline V gene are SQVTM and ANQGSEA. The CDR3 has 12 amino acids. The CDR3 is CSVVGQLYEQYF. The CDR3 coding sequence is TGCAGCGTTGTCGGACAGCTATACGAGCAGTACTTC.

This clonotype came up many times. V usage is TRBV27 and J usage is TRBJ1-5; TRBD1 might be the D (6 bases). Looked up from germline, CDR1 is MNHEY and CDR2 is SMNVEV (reference sequence). The CDR3 contains 13 residues. V gave up 1 base and J gave up 6 bases, with 7 bases separating them. Written as DNA, the CDR3 is TGTGCCAGCAGTTTATTACAGGGTCAGCCCCAGCATTTT. Its protein is CASSLLQGQPQHF.

This clonotype was observed many times. The rearrangement joins TRBV7-2 to TRBJ2-3; D may be TRBD1 (8 bases). The V end was cut by 5 bases, the J end by 3 bases, with 15 bases between. Looked up from germline, CDR1 is SGHTA and CDR2 is FQGNSA. This CDR3 region has 15 residues. The CDR3: CASSVTGGGTDTQYF. As DNA, the CDR3 is TGTGCCAGCAGCGTAACAGGGGGAGGGACAGATACGCAGTATTTT.

This clonotype was observed at least ten times. V gene TRBV6-5 combines with J gene TRBJ2-5; 9 bases are a match to TRBD1. Germline CDR1 reads MNHEY; CDR2 reads SVGAGI. J gave up 2 bases and V 5 bases, and 3 bases lay outside the gene matches. This CDR3 contains 14 residues. CDR3 bases: TGTGCCAGCAGTCACGGGACAGGGCAAGAGACCCAGTACTTC. This codes for CASSHGTGQETQYF.

This clonotype was seen many times. The chain recombines TRBV7-2 with TRBJ2-7, with D possibly being TRBD1 or TRBD2 (5 bases each). This CDR3 is built from 15 residues. Trimming removed 5 bases at V and 1 base at J, with 15 bases between. Per germline, CDR1 SGHTA and CDR2 FQGNSA. The CDR3 is CASSITGTDSYEQYF. The CDR3 bases are TGTGCCAGCAGCATTACCGGGACGGATTCCTACGAGCAGTACTTC.

This clonotype was recorded many times. The chain employs TRBV12-3 or TRBV12-4 and TRBJ1-5, with a tentative D call TRBD1 (6 bases). This CDR3 contains 15 residues. Between the trimmed V and J ends, which lost 5 bases and 1 base, there was a span of 12 bases. The DNA for the CDR3 is TGTGCCAGCAGTAAGACAGGACAAAGCAATCAGCCCCAGCATTTT. This encodes CASSKTGQSNQPQHF.

This clonotype was detected ten times or more. The chain couples TRBV4-2 to TRBJ1-2; 9 bases line up with TRBD1. The CDR3 covers 17 residues. V shed 4 bases, J shed 9 bases, and the junction held 18 bases outside the gene matches. In germline, CDR1 is LGHNA, CDR2 YNFKEQ. The CDR3 DNA is TGTGCCAGCAGCCCTAGGGGACAGGGTTCGAGGGCTTCGAGCTACACCTTC. The encoded protein is CASSPRGQGSRASSYTF.

This clonotype has at least ten counts. CDR3 DNA sequence: TGCAGTGCTAGAGAGCAGACAGGGTGGTCTCAGCCCCAGCATTTT. It yields the protein CSAREQTGWSQPQHF. The genes are TRBV20-1 and TRBJ1-5; the match to TRBD1 covers 7 bases. This CDR3 spans 15 amino acids. After removal of 0 bases from V and 6 bases from J, the junction contained 8 bases not matched to a gene. Germline CDR1 reads DFQATT; CDR2 reads SNEGSKA (reference sequence).

The chain combines TRBV5-5 with TRBJ1-1; no clear D gene. V lost 0 bases and J 6 bases, leaving 18 bases between the germline ends. This CDR3 has 16 residues. Germline V gene data show CDR1 as SGHKS and CDR2 as YYEKEE (reference sequence). The CDR3 DNA reads TGTGCCAGCAGCTTGGTGAATATGGGGTTCGTGTCTGAAGCTTTCTTT. Protein: CASSLVNMGFVSEAFF.

The chain joins TRBV6-2 or TRBV6-3 to TRBJ2-7; unclear D gene. V was cut by 7 bases and J by 5 bases, with 18 bases left in between. The CDR3 spans 14 residues. Looked up from germline, CDR1 is MNHEY and CDR2 is SVGEGT. The CDR3 DNA follows: TGTGCCAGCATCGCCGAAGGTATAAGCGACGAGCAGTACTTC. Protein: CASIAEGISDEQYF.

This clonotype has ten or more counts. V and J are TRBV7-9 and TRBJ2-3; 7 nucleotides line up with TRBD1. Unmatched junction bases numbered 4, after V lost 5 bases and J lost 5 bases. The CDR3 runs 13 residues. The germline gives CDR1 SEHNR, CDR2 FQNEAQ (reference sequence). The CDR3 coding sequence is TGTGCCAGCAGCCCGGGACAGATAGATACGCAGTATTTT. Encoded protein: CASSPGQIDTQYF.

This clonotype came up a few times. V gene TRBV25-1 combines with J gene TRBJ2-2, with 8 bases lining up with TRBD1. Trimming removed 5 bases from V and 3 bases from J; junction bases left unmatched: 14. Germline V gives CDR1 MGHDK, CDR2 SYGVNS. The CDR3 contains 18 residues. The CDR3 region has the DNA TGTGCCAGCAGTCAAACTCAGGGGGCCCCGCTTCACACCGGGGAGCTGTTTTTT. This gives the protein CASSQTQGAPLHTGELFF.